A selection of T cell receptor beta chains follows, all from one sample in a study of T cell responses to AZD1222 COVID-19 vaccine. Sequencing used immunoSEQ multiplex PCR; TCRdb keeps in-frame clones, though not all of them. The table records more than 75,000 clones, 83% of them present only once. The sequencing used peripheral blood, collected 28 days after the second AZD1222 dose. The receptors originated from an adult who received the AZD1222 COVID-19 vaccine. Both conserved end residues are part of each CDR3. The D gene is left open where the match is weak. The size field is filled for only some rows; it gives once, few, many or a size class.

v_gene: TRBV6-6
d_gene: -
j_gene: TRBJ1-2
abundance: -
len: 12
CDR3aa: CASSYADGGYTF
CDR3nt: TGTGCCAGCAGTTACGCGGATGGTGGCTACACCTTC

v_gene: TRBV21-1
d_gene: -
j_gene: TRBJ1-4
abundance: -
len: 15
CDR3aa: CASSIEQGTNEKLFF
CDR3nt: TGTGCCAGCAGCATCGAACAGGGAACTAATGAAAAACTGTTTTTT

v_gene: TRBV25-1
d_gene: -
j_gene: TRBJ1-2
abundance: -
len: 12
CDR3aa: CASNGGLYGYTF
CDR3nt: TGTGCCAGCAATGGCGGACTCTATGGCTACACCTTC

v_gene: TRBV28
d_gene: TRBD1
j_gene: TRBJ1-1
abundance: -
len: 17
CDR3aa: CASSLPGTGGVSTEAFF
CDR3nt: TGTGCCAGCAGCTTACCCGGGACAGGGGGCGTGAGTACTGAAGCTTTCTTT

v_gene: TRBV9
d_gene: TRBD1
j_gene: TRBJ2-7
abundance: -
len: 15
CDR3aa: CASSQSTGGAYEQYF
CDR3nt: TGTGCCAGCAGCCAATCAACAGGGGGCGCGTACGAGCAGTACTTC

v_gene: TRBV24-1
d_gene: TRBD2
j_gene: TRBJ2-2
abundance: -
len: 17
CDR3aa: CATSDPGTSGGTGELFF
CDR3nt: TGTGCCACCAGTGATCCTGGGACTAGCGGGGGCACCGGGGAGCTGTTTTTT

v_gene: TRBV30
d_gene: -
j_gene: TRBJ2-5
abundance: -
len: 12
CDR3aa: CAWSVLQETQYF
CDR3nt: TGTGCCTGGAGTGTACTTCAAGAGACCCAGTACTTC

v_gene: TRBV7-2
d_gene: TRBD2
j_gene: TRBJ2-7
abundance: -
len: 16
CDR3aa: CASSLEGTSGGYEQYF
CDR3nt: TGTGCCAGCAGCTTAGAGGGGACTAGCGGCGGGTACGAGCAGTACTTC

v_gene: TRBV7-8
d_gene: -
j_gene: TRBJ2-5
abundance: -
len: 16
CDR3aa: CASSPFRAGTGETQYF
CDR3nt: TGTGCCAGCAGCCCTTTCAGGGCGGGAACGGGGGAGACCCAGTACTTC

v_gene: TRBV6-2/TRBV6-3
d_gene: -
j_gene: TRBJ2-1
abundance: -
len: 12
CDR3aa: CASSYGTTPWFF
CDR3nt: TGTGCCAGCAGTTACGGGACCACTCCTTGGTTCTTC

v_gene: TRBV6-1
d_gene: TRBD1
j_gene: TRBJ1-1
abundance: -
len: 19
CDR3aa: CASSARRQGTTHPDTEAFF
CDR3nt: TGTGCCAGCAGTGCACGGCGACAGGGGACAACGCACCCCGACACTGAAGCTTTCTTT

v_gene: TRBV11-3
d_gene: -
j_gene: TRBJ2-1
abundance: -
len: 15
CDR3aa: CASSLDHGSYNEQFF
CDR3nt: TGTGCCAGCAGCTTAGATCATGGGAGCTACAATGAGCAGTTCTTC

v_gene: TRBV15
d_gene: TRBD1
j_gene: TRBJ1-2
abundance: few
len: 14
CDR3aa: CATSTRTGLYGYTF
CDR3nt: TGTGCCACCAGCACTCGGACAGGGCTCTATGGCTACACCTTC

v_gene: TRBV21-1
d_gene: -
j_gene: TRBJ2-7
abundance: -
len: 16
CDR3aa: CASSKFGTGGFYEQYF
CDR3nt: TGTGCCAGCAGCAAATTTGGGACAGGGGGCTTTTACGAGCAGTACTTC

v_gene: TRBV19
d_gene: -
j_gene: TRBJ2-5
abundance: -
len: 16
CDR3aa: CASTRRGAGVEETQYF
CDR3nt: TGTGCCAGTACCCGGAGAGGGGCAGGAGTTGAAGAGACCCAGTACTTC

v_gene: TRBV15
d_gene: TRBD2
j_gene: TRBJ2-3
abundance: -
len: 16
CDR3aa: CATSRSYSGRADTQYF
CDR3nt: TGTGCCACCAGCAGATCGTATAGCGGGAGGGCAGATACGCAGTATTTT

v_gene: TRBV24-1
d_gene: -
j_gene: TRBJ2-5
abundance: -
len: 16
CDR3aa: CATSRRGGGGQETQYF
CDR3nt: TGTGCCACCAGTCGAAGGGGAGGAGGGGGACAAGAGACCCAGTACTTC

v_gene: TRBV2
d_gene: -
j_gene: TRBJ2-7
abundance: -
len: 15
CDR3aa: CASSGLRAGKYEQYF
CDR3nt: TGTGCCAGCAGTGGACTAAGAGCAGGGAAATACGAGCAGTACTTC

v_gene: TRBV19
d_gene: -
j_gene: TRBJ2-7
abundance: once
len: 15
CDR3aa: CASSIGTGTTLEQYF
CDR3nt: TGTGCCAGTAGTATAGGAACCGGGACCACACTCGAGCAGTACTTC

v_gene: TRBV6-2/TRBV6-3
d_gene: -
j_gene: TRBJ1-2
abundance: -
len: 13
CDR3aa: CASSYSRVYGYTF
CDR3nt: TGTGCCAGCAGTTACTCGAGGGTCTATGGCTACACCTTC

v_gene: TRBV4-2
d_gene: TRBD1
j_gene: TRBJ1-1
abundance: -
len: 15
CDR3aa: CASSQAGTGDTEAFF
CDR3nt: TGTGCCAGCAGCCAAGCCGGGACAGGGGACACTGAAGCTTTCTTT

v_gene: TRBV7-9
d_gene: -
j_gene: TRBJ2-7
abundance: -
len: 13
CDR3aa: CASSTTGAYEQYF
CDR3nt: TGTGCCAGCAGTACGACTGGGGCCTACGAGCAGTACTTC

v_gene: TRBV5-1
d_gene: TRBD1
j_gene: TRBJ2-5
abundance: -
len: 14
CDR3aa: CASRPDRGRETQYF
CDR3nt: TGCGCCAGCAGGCCTGACAGGGGGCGAGAGACCCAGTACTTC